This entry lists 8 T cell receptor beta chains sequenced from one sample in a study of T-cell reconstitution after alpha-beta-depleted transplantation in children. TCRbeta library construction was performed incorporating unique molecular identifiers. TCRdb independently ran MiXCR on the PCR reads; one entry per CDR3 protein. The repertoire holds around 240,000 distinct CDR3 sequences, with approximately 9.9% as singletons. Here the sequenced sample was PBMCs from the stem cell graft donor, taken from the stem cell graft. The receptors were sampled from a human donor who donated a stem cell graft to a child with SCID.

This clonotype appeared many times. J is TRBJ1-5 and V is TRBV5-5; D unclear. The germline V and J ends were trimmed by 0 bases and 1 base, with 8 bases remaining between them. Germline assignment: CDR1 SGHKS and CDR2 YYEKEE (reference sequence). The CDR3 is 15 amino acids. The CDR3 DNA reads TGTGCCAGCAGCTTGGAACCGGGGAGCAATCAGCCCCAGCATTTT. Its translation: CASSLEPGSNQPQHF.

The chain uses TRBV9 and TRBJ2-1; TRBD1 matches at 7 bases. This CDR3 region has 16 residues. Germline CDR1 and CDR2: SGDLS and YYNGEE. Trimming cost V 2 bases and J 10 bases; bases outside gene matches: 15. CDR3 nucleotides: TGTGCCAGCAGCGTGAGGGTAGGGGGCCGCGGCGAAGAGCAGTTCTTC. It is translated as CASSVRVGGRGEEQFF.

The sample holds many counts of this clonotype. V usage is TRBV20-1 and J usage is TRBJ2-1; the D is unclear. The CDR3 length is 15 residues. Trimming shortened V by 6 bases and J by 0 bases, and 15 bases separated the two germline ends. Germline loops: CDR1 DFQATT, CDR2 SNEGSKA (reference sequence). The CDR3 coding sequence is TGCAGTGCGCCGAGTGGGGTCATCTCCTACAATGAGCAGTTCTTC. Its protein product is CSAPSGVISYNEQFF.

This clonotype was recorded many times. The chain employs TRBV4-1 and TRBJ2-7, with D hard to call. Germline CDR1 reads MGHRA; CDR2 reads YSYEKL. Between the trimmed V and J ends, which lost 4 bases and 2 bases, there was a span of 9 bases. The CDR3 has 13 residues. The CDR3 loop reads CASSLDTPYEQYF. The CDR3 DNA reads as TGCGCCAGCAGCCTTGACACTCCCTACGAGCAGTACTTC.

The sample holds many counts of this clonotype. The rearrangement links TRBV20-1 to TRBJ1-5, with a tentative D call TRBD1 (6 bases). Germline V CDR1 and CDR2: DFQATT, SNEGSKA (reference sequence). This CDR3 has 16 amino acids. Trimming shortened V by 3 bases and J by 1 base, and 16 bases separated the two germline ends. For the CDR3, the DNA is TGCAGTGCTAGGACCGATGGGGGCTGGAGCAATCAGCCCCAGCATTTT. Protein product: CSARTDGGWSNQPQHF.

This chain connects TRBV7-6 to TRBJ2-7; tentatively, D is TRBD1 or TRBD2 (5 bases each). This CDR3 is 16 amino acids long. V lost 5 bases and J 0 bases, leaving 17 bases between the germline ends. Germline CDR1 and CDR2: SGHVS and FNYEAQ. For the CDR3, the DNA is TGTGCCAGCAGCCCCTACGGGGCAGGTAGCTCCTACGAGCAGTACTTC. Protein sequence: CASSPYGAGSSYEQYF.

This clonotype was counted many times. Here the CDR3 reads CASSPFDRPDYGYTF. For the CDR3, the DNA is TGTGCCAGCTCACCATTCGACAGGCCAGATTATGGCTACACCTTC. This chain links TRBV18 with TRBJ1-2, with a possible D match to TRBD1 (6 bases). The V end was cut by 2 bases, the J end by 5 bases, with 15 bases between. The CDR3 contains 15 residues. Germline loops: CDR1 KGHSH, CDR2 LQKENI.

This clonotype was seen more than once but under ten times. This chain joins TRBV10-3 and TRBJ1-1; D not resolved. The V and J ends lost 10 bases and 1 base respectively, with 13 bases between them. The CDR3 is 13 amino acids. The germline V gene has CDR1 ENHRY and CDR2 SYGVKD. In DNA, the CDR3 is TGTGCCACCCGGTCCAGAGCGAACACTGAAGCTTTCTTT. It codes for CATRSRANTEAFF.